The rows below give T cell receptor beta chains drawn from one sample of a study of early T cells in non-severe SARS-CoV-2 infection. TCRdb itself ran the 5' RACE reads through MiXCR, one entry per CDR3 protein. The sample carries 34,000 or so distinct CDR3 sequences, 9% recorded once. Sequenced: whole blood. The source is an adult who was a healthcare worker with PCR-confirmed SARS-CoV-2 infection or an uninfected control (not recorded which). The CDR3 runs from the conserved cysteine through the conserved F or W. D genes are given only for firm matches. Where a row states a size, it is once, few, many or the class of an expanded clone; other rows omit it.

d_call | j_call | clone_size | v_call | cdr3_aa | cdr3_nt
TRBD1 | TRBJ1-5 | many | TRBV30 | CAWSGQGDNQPQHF | TGTGCCTGGAGTGGTCAGGGGGACAATCAGCCCCAGCATTTT
NA | TRBJ2-2 | many | TRBV2 | CASIHRLNTGELFF | TGTGCCAGCATTCACCGCTTGAACACCGGGGAGCTGTTTTTT
NA | TRBJ2-1 | NA | TRBV13 | CASSSQGEQFF | TGTGCCAGCAGCTCGCAGGGAGAGCAGTTCTTC
NA | TRBJ2-1 | few | TRBV11-2 | CASSLVATYNEQFF | TGTGCCAGCAGCTTAGTCGCAACCTACAATGAGCAGTTCTTC
NA | TRBJ1-6 | many | TRBV12-3/TRBV12-4 | CASSPFGNSPLHF | TGTGCCAGCAGCCCTTTTGGTAATTCACCCCTCCACTTT
NA | TRBJ2-2 | many | TRBV28 | CASSLLYAGSGELFF | TGTGCCAGCAGTTTATTATATGCGGGGTCCGGGGAGCTGTTTTTT
NA | TRBJ2-7 | many | TRBV12-3/TRBV12-4 | CASSQPGSYEQYF | TGTGCCAGCAGCCAACCCGGGAGCTACGAGCAGTACTTC
NA | TRBJ2-1 | NA | TRBV10-1 | CASSDPGATSYNEQFF | TGCGCCAGCAGTGATCCGGGGGCCACCTCCTACAATGAGCAGTTCTTC
NA | TRBJ2-3 | few | TRBV6-1 | CASSEGSRASDTQYF | TGTGCCAGCAGTGAGGGAAGTAGGGCTTCAGATACGCAGTATTTT
NA | TRBJ2-2 | many | TRBV19 | CASRSGSSDTGELFF | TGTGCCAGTAGGTCGGGAAGCAGTGACACCGGGGAGCTGTTTTTT
TRBD2 | TRBJ2-2 | many | TRBV9 | CASSPISGGFGELFF | TGTGCCAGCAGCCCCATTTCGGGGGGGTTCGGGGAGCTGTTTTTT
NA | TRBJ1-1 | many | TRBV6-5 | CASLPIGNTEAFF | TGTGCCAGCCTCCCTATCGGGAACACTGAAGCTTTCTTT
TRBD1 | TRBJ1-2 | NA | TRBV27 | CASALLGQVYGYTF | TGTGCCAGCGCTCTTTTGGGACAGGTCTATGGCTACACCTTC
TRBD1 | TRBJ1-6 | many | TRBV29-1 | CSVQDRDGSPLHF | TGCAGCGTTCAGGACAGGGACGGATCACCCCTCCACTTT
NA | TRBJ1-5 | few | TRBV6-2/TRBV6-3 | CASKLRINQPQHF | TGTGCCAGCAAGCTTCGGATCAATCAGCCCCAGCATTTT
TRBD2 | TRBJ2-1 | many | TRBV7-2 | CASSSSYGGAYNEQFF | TGTGCCAGCAGCTCCTCGTACGGGGGGGCGTACAATGAGCAGTTCTTC
TRBD1 | TRBJ1-6 | many | TRBV2 | CASSARTGSSPLHF | TGTGCCAGCAGTGCTAGGACAGGGAGTTCACCCCTCCACTTT
NA | TRBJ1-5 | many | TRBV5-5 | CASSLEVQSGFPQHF | TGTGCCAGCAGCTTGGAGGTCCAGTCGGGGTTTCCCCAGCATTTT
NA | TRBJ1-4 | many | TRBV24-1 | CATSDFGEKLFF | TGTGCCACCAGTGATTTTGGTGAAAAACTGTTTTTT
NA | TRBJ2-1 | many | TRBV19 | CASRAGLTYNEQFF | TGTGCCAGTAGGGCAGGGCTAACCTACAATGAGCAGTTCTTC
NA | TRBJ2-3 | NA | TRBV25-1 | CASKNSQWADTQYF | TGTGCCAGCAAAAACTCTCAATGGGCAGATACGCAGTATTTT
NA | TRBJ2-5 | NA | TRBV7-9 | CASSSPQETQYF | TGTGCCAGCAGCTCCCCCCAAGAGACCCAGTACTTC
TRBD1 | TRBJ2-7 | few | TRBV19 | CASSWTGAYEQYF | TGTGCCAGTAGCTGGACAGGGGCGTACGAGCAGTACTTC
NA | TRBJ1-5 | many | TRBV30 | CAWSVGQGLYQPQHF | TGTGCCTGGAGTGTAGGGCAGGGGCTCTATCAGCCCCAGCATTTT
NA | TRBJ2-2 | many | TRBV6-1 | CASRANRNTGELFF | TGTGCCAGCAGAGCGAACAGGAACACCGGGGAGCTGTTTTTT
NA | TRBJ1-1 | few | TRBV5-5 | CASSPTTWGNTEAFF | TGTGCCAGCAGCCCAACGACGTGGGGGAACACTGAAGCTTTCTTT
NA | TRBJ2-3 | NA | TRBV10-3 | CAITGDTDTQYF | TGTGCCATCACCGGGGACACAGATACGCAGTATTTT
NA | TRBJ1-1 | many | TRBV6-5 | CASSPGLNTEAFF | TGTGCCAGCAGTCCGGGTCTGAACACTGAAGCTTTCTTT
NA | TRBJ1-5 | few | TRBV18 | CASSYRDGNQPQHF | TGTGCCAGCTCGTACAGGGATGGCAATCAGCCCCAGCATTTT
TRBD1 | TRBJ2-1 | medium-sized | TRBV6-5 | CASSLPGQGREQFF | TGTGCCAGCAGCTTACCGGGACAGGGGCGCGAGCAGTTCTTC
NA | TRBJ1-6 | NA | TRBV6-4 | CASSDSNPNSPLHF | TGTGCCAGCAGTGACTCGAATCCCAATTCACCCCTCCACTTT
TRBD1 | TRBJ2-1 | NA | TRBV7-2 | CASSARKQGAEKFF | TGTGCCAGCAGCGCCAGAAAACAGGGGGCTGAGAAGTTCTTC
NA | TRBJ1-1 | few | TRBV25-1 | CASSVTPNTEAFF | TGTGCCAGCAGTGTTACACCGAACACTGAAGCTTTCTTT
TRBD2 | TRBJ2-1 | many | TRBV7-8 | CASSLAPTAGGGYNEQFF | TGTGCCAGCAGCTTAGCGCCCACCGCGGGGGGCGGCTACAATGAGCAGTTCTTC
TRBD2 | TRBJ2-6 | NA | TRBV5-1 | CASSWAGGFSGANVLTF | TGCGCCAGCAGCTGGGCGGGGGGCTTCTCTGGGGCCAACGTCCTGACTTTC
NA | TRBJ2-5 | many | TRBV20-1 | CSADETGATQYF | TGCAGTGCCGATGAAACAGGCGCCACCCAGTACTTC
NA | TRBJ2-1 | many | TRBV21-1 | CASSKLGGASYNEQFF | TGTGCCAGCAGCAAATTAGGGGGCGCCTCCTACAATGAGCAGTTCTTC
NA | TRBJ2-7 | few | TRBV14 | CASSPRYRPTYEQYF | TGTGCCAGCAGCCCAAGATATCGGCCGACCTACGAGCAGTACTTC
NA | TRBJ1-1 | few | TRBV6-2/TRBV6-3 | CAARGDSLSEAFF | TGTGCCGCAAGGGGGGATAGTTTAAGCGAAGCTTTCTTT
NA | TRBJ2-2 | NA | TRBV9 | CASSATQRRVSENTGELFF | TGTGCCAGCAGCGCCACCCAGAGGAGGGTCTCCGAGAACACCGGGGAGCTGTTTTTT
TRBD2 | TRBJ2-1 | many | TRBV30 | CAWSEPTGGSVEQFF | TGTGCCTGGAGTGAACCCACGGGGGGATCGGTTGAGCAGTTCTTC
NA | TRBJ2-7 | many | TRBV7-2 | CASSLAATYEQYF | TGTGCCAGCAGCTTGGCGGCCACCTACGAGCAGTACTTC
NA | TRBJ1-1 | NA | TRBV6-5 | CASSFGGTEAFF | TGTGCCAGCAGTTTCGGAGGCACTGAAGCTTTCTTT
TRBD1 | TRBJ2-6 | few | TRBV7-8 | CASSLLGQGAFGTNVLTF | TGTGCCAGCAGCTTACTGGGACAGGGGGCGTTTGGGACCAACGTCCTGACTTTC
NA | TRBJ1-1 | many | TRBV20-1 | CSAPPLLGAAEAFF | TGCAGTGCCCCCCCTCTGTTGGGCGCCGCTGAAGCTTTCTTT
NA | TRBJ1-1 | many | TRBV29-1 | CSVGAGGGMNTEAFF | TGCAGCGTTGGGGCAGGAGGGGGGATGAACACTGAAGCTTTCTTT
NA | TRBJ2-5 | many | TRBV2 | CASKGSEETQYF | TGTGCCAGCAAGGGCAGCGAAGAGACCCAGTACTTC
NA | TRBJ1-4 | many | TRBV7-2 | CASSFGQLNNEKLFF | TGTGCCAGCAGCTTTGGGCAACTTAATAATGAAAAACTGTTTTTT
TRBD1 | TRBJ1-2 | many | TRBV29-1 | CSVGQGDYGYTF | TGCAGCGTGGGACAGGGAGACTATGGCTACACCTTC
NA | TRBJ2-3 | many | TRBV7-3 | CASSALKGADTQYF | TGTGCCAGCAGCGCGCTTAAAGGGGCAGATACGCAGTATTTT
NA | TRBJ2-7 | many | TRBV3-1 | CASSPPTKRVPEAQYF | TGTGCCAGCAGCCCCCCCACGAAGAGGGTCCCCGAGGCGCAGTACTTC
NA | TRBJ1-3 | few | TRBV11-2 | CASSLAGDGNTIYF | TGTGCCAGCAGCTTAGCAGGGGATGGAAACACCATATATTTT